The 25 T cell receptor beta chains presented below share a single source sample, sequenced in a study of blood T cell repertoires in COVID-19. Method: immunoSEQ multiplex PCR; TCRdb's copy keeps in-frame clones and lacks some. This table has over 250,000 clones, around 90% appearing once. What was sequenced was peripheral blood. The source is a woman between 40 and 55 years old who had recovered from COVID-19.

The chain recombines TRBV6-5 with TRBJ2-3; 9 bases are shared with TRBD2. Germline loops: CDR1 MNHEY, CDR2 SVGAGI. CDR3 size: 16 residues. Trimming removed 0 bases from V and 9 bases from J; junction bases left unmatched: 10. Written as DNA, the CDR3 is TGTGCCAGCAGTTACTCGAGTGGCGGGAGGGCCCGAACGCAGTATTTT. Translation: CASSYSSGGRARTQYF.

This sequence joins TRBV5-1 and TRBJ2-1; 12 positions match TRBD2. V lost 0 bases, J lost 9 bases, and 4 bases stayed unmatched. The CDR3 loop spans 15 amino acids. Germline V lookup: CDR1 SGHRS, CDR2 YFSETQ. CDR3 sequence (DNA): TGCGCCAGCAGCTTGGCGGCTAGCGGGAGGGCTGAGCAGTTCTTC. It specifies CASSLAASGRAEQFF.

Remarks on this clone: In the same sample, other DNA sequences code for this CDR3. The rearrangement joins TRBV6-6 to TRBJ1-2, with D possibly matching TRBD1 (5 bases). The CDR3 contains 13 residues. Per germline, CDR1 MNHNY and CDR2 SVGAGI (reference sequence). Deletions cut 2 bases from V and 3 bases from J, with 7 bases between. DNA of the CDR3: TGTGCCAGCAGTTACCAGGGTGACTATGGCTACACCTTC. Translating it yields CASSYQGDYGYTF.

This chain joins TRBV9 and TRBJ2-5, with D possibly being TRBD1 (6 bases). This CDR3 is 17 amino acids long. Germline CDR1 and CDR2: SGDLS and YYNGEE. Deletions cut 2 bases from V and 3 bases from J, with 20 bases between. The chain's CDR3 is CASSVFGRGNVKETQYF. CDR3 DNA: TGTGCCAGCAGCGTTTTCGGCAGGGGCAACGTCAAAGAGACCCAGTACTTC.

The V call is TRBV5-1, the J call TRBJ2-1; TRBD2 matches at 7 bases. V dropped 3 bases and J dropped 12; count of bases not matched to a gene: 9. Germline-derived CDR1 and CDR2 are SGHRS and YFSETQ. CDR3 length equals 13 residues. The CDR3 here is CASSWGEASGQFF. CDR3 in DNA: TGCGCCAGCAGCTGGGGGGAGGCTAGCGGGCAGTTCTTC.

J is TRBJ2-5 and V is TRBV30, with 10 bases identical to TRBD1. CDR1 and CDR2 (germline): GTSNPN, SVGIG (reference sequence). The J segment lost 4 bases and the V segment lost 0 bases, leaving 5 bases of the junction unmatched. The CDR3 length is 15 residues. CDR3 loop: CAWSVGTGDGETQYF. DNA of the CDR3: TGTGCCTGGAGTGTAGGGACAGGGGACGGAGAGACCCAGTACTTC.

The V gene is TRBV5-5, the J gene TRBJ1-4, with D hard to call. The CDR3 totals 15 residues. Germline V CDR1 and CDR2: SGHKS, YYEKEE (reference sequence). V lost 2 bases, J lost 8 bases, and 16 bases lay in between. The CDR3 DNA follows: TGTGCCAGCAGCTTCCCTACCACCTCCGAGGAAAAACTGTTTTTT. Residues: CASSFPTTSEEKLFF.

This chain connects TRBV7-2 to TRBJ2-5, with TRBD1 matching 10 bases. Germline CDR1 SGHTA, CDR2 FQGNSA. V was pared by 5 bases and J by 0 bases, with 3 bases of the junction left unmatched. The length of the CDR3 is 15 residues. The CDR3 loop reads CASSPGQGYQETQYF. The DNA of the CDR3 is TGTGCCAGCAGCCCGGGACAGGGGTACCAAGAGACCCAGTACTTC.

V is TRBV27 and J is TRBJ1-5; no reliable D call. Germline V gene lookup returns CDR1 MNHEY and CDR2 SMNVEV (reference sequence). V lost 2 bases and J 5 bases, leaving 10 bases between the germline ends. The CDR3 has 14 amino acids. The CDR3 reads CASSLMTGYQPQHF. The DNA for the CDR3 is TGTGCCAGCAGTTTAATGACGGGATATCAGCCCCAGCATTTT.

The chain carries TRBV7-9 and TRBJ1-1; D not certain. Trimming cost V 5 bases and J 0 bases, with 13 bases left between them. The CDR3 is made up of 15 amino acids. CDR1 and CDR2 from the germline V gene are SEHNR and FQNEAQ (reference sequence). Here the CDR3 reads CASSPRTGMNTEAFF. The CDR3 region has the DNA TGTGCCAGCAGCCCAAGGACGGGAATGAACACTGAAGCTTTCTTT.

The J gene is TRBJ2-7, the V gene TRBV7-9, with D possibly matching TRBD2 (6 bases). The V gene's germline CDR1 is SEHNR and CDR2 FQNEAQ (reference sequence). This CDR3 has 12 amino acids. Trimming shortened V by 6 bases and J by 4 bases, and 10 bases separated the two germline ends. In nucleotides, the CDR3 is TGTGCCAGCAGGGAGGGGAGTTACGAGCAGTACTTC. This codes for CASREGSYEQYF. The full variable domain, in which reference TRBV7-9 and TRBJ2-7 provide the parts outside the CDR3, is DTGVSQNPRHKITKRGQNVTFRCDPISEHNRLYWYRQTLGQGPEFLTYFQNEAQLEKSRLLSDRFSAERPKGSFSTLEIQRTEQGDSAMYLCASREGSYEQYFGPGTRLTVT.

The chain carries TRBV5-4 and TRBJ1-2; the D gene is possibly TRBD1 (6 bases). V dropped 0 bases and J dropped 4 bases, with 13 bases sitting between them. The CDR3 is 15 residues long. CDR1 and CDR2 from the germline V gene are SGHNT and YYREEE (reference sequence). CDR3 DNA sequence: TGTGCCAGCAGCTTGGTCAGGGGTTGGGGCTATGGCTACACCTTC. Amino acid sequence: CASSLVRGWGYGYTF.

The V and J genes are TRBV9 and TRBJ2-1, with 10 bases identical to TRBD2. With 0 bases clipped from V and 7 bases from J, the junction kept 4 bases outside the gene matches. Germline V gene sequence: CDR1 SGDLS, CDR2 YYNGEE. This CDR3 spans 15 amino acids. The CDR3 DNA reads as TGTGCCAGCAGCGTAGGGCCTAGCGGGAGTAATGAGCAGTTCTTC. Protein sequence: CASSVGPSGSNEQFF.

In this sample, this clone turned up once. The V gene is TRBV19, the J gene TRBJ2-7; TRBD2 is a possible D gene (6 bases). CDR3 length: 14 amino acids. V was trimmed by 5 bases and J by 3 bases, leaving 14 bases between them. CDR1 is LNHDA, CDR2 SQIVND, per germline (reference sequence). CDR3 region: CASSAPGVLYEQYF. The DNA of the CDR3 is TGTGCCAGTAGTGCCCCGGGGGTCCTCTACGAGCAGTACTTC.

The chain links TRBV6-6 to TRBJ1-2; D ambiguous. In germline, CDR1 is MNHNY, CDR2 SVGAGI (reference sequence). The CDR3 has 13 residues. With 5 bases removed from V and 3 bases from J, the gap between germline ends came to 10 bases. The CDR3 DNA reads TGTGCCAGCAGTACCCGGAGCGACTATGGCTACACCTTC. Protein sequence: CASSTRSDYGYTF.

The CDR3 DNA is TGTGCCAGCAGCCATGGGGGGGACCACTCCTACAATGAGCAGTTCTTC. Amino acid sequence: CASSHGGDHSYNEQFF. This chain joins TRBV7-8 and TRBJ2-1, with TRBD2 identical over 7 bases. Trimming cost V 5 bases and J 0 bases; bases outside gene matches: 7. The CDR3 contains 16 residues. CDR1 is SGHVS and CDR2 is FQNEAQ in the germline V gene.

This sequence joins TRBV4-1 and TRBJ2-5, with 7 bases matching TRBD1. The CDR3 loop spans 15 amino acids. After removal of 0 bases from V and 7 bases from J, the junction contained 8 bases not matched to a gene. The germline gives CDR1 MGHRA, CDR2 YSYEKL. CDR3 DNA sequence: TGCGCCAGCAGCCAAGATCAGACAGGGTACGGGACCCAGTACTTC. It specifies CASSQDQTGYGTQYF.

The chain uses TRBV6-5 and TRBJ2-7; tentative D call: TRBD2 (6 bases). Trimming cost V 10 bases and J 2 bases, with 15 bases left between them. This CDR3 has 13 amino acids. In germline, CDR1 is MNHEY, CDR2 SVGAGI. The CDR3 loop reads CATRRDGTYEQYF. DNA of the CDR3: TGTGCCACCCGGCGGGACGGCACCTACGAGCAGTACTTC.

For this clone: The sample contains more than one DNA sequence encoding this CDR3. J is TRBJ2-5 and V is TRBV19, with D unclear. Germline CDR1 LNHDA, CDR2 SQIVND (reference sequence). V lost 4 bases and J 2 bases, leaving 2 bases between the germline ends. This CDR3 contains 11 residues. For the CDR3, the DNA is TGTGCCAGTAGTACTCAAGAGACCCAGTACTTC. Protein product: CASSTQETQYF.

The genes are TRBV27 and TRBJ2-2, with TRBD2 matching over 12 bases. Germline CDR1 MNHEY, CDR2 SMNVEV (reference sequence). There are 20 residues in the CDR3. V was pared by 6 bases and J by 0 bases, with 14 bases of the junction left unmatched. The CDR3, as DNA: TGTGCCAGCAGGCGAGGGCTAGCGGGAGGGCCGGGAGCGAACACCGGGGAGCTGTTTTTT. Its translation: CASRRGLAGGPGANTGELFF.

The rearrangement joins TRBV19 to TRBJ1-6, with unresolved D. In germline, CDR1 is LNHDA, CDR2 SQIVND (reference sequence). The CDR3 sequence is 14 residues long. Trimming left V 7 bases short and J 7 bases short, with 14 bases between. The CDR3 loop reads CASTPRGGNSPLHF. The CDR3 DNA sequence: TGTGCCAGTACCCCTCGAGGCGGCAATTCACCCCTCCACTTT.

The chain carries TRBV3-1 (or the pseudogene TRBV3-2) and TRBJ1-5; D is unclear. CDR3 length equals 15 residues. Deletions cut 0 bases from V and 5 bases from J, with 11 bases between. CDR1 and CDR2 from the germline V gene are LGHDT and YNNKEL (reference sequence). This CDR3 reads CASSQDGTGYQPQHF. In nucleotides, the CDR3 is TGTGCCAGCAGCCAAGATGGTACGGGATATCAGCCCCAGCATTTT.

This clone was detected once. V usage is TRBV18 and J usage is TRBJ2-1, with TRBD2 matching 9 bases. There are 15 residues in the CDR3. The trim removed 2 bases at V and 3 bases at J, leaving 2 bases unmatched. Looked up from germline, CDR1 is KGHSH and CDR2 is LQKENI. The CDR3 spells CASSPVTSGYNEQFF. The CDR3 region has the DNA TGTGCCAGCTCACCAGTGACTAGCGGCTACAATGAGCAGTTCTTC.

In its sample, this clone was seen a few times. V gene TRBV30 combines with J gene TRBJ1-4, with TRBD1 matching over 7 bases. Germline V gives CDR1 GTSNPN, CDR2 SVGIG (reference sequence). The J segment lost 5 bases and the V segment lost 5 bases, leaving 5 bases of the junction unmatched. This CDR3 comprises 13 residues. CDR3 in DNA: TGTGCCTGGGGCCGGGACAGAAATGAAAAACTGTTTTTT. Residues: CAWGRDRNEKLFF.

J is TRBJ1-2 and V is TRBV2, with 9 bases that match TRBD1. This CDR3 comprises 13 residues. V lost 5 bases to trimming and J lost 8 bases; unmatched junction nucleotides: 6. Germline V gene lookup returns CDR1 SNHLY and CDR2 FYNNEI. CDR3 region: CASSLTGGVGYTF. The CDR3 nucleotides are TGTGCCAGCAGTCTCACAGGGGGCGTAGGCTACACCTTC.